What follows describes a single T cell receptor (beta chain). Its antigen is as yet unknown. Germline V gene data show CDR1 as GTSNPN and CDR2 as SVGIG (reference sequence). This CDR3 is built from 11 residues. Trimming left V 3 bases short and J 3 bases short, with 6 bases between. Generated by immunoSEQ multiplex PCR, the TCRdb table keeps only in-frame clones and is missing some. The repertoire consists of tens of thousands of clones, with nearly 95% occurring once and the leading ten covering roughly 6.4%. The data stem from a study of OX40 agonist ivuxolimab in advanced cancers. Study-wide context: A male proportion of around 86% was recorded, with mean age approximately 56 years and range 23 to 79.

Study conclusions and caveats: At doses 0.1 to 3.0 mg/kg, CD4+ and CD8+ clones expanded. Specificity for antigen went undetermined in the expanded peripheral T cells.

The chain has TRBV30 and TRBJ2-7; no reliable D call. This specimen consisted of CD4+ or CD8+ T cells sorted from blood, obtained in a trial of the OX40 agonist ivuxolimab. This TCR came from an adult with an advanced solid tumor such as melanoma, head and neck, liver or kidney cancer. CDR3: CAWRRHYEQYF. The CDR3 DNA reads as TGTGCCTGGAGGAGGCACTACGAGCAGTACTTC.